The sequence of this T cell receptor (beta chain) was determined in a study of cytomegalovirus exposure and HLA in healthy donors. Study details: HLA-typed donors contributed around 85 million unique TCRs, which were held in an early data release. The study's findings and limits: Accurate HLA-A and HLA-B prediction from TCR beta sequences was reported for most subjects. Association with HLA alleles at 0.05 false discovery rate was found for approximately 18,000 TCR beta sequences in a later analysis. The classifier reportedly diagnosed cytomegalovirus status with high specificity and sensitivity.

The PCR employed 60 Vbeta primers together with 13 Jbeta primers. The data were produced by immunoSEQ multiplex PCR, yet TCRdb's version contains in-frame clones alone and is incomplete. This sample yields approximately 110,000 clones, of which 65% are seen a single time; 3.8% belongs to the top ten. On this clone itself: Antigen unknown.

The germline gives CDR1 SGHDN, CDR2 FVKESK. The CDR3 is made up of 13 amino acids. The sample taken for sequencing was PBMCs. The source of this sequence is a man aged 25 to 40 in good health and CMV-seropositive. The chain joins TRBV14 to TRBJ2-5, with 9 bases aligning to TRBD1. The DNA matches TRBJ2-7 better at its end, which makes the J call doubtful. CDR3 sequence (DNA): TGTGCCAGCCGGGGACAGGGTTTCTACGAGCAGTACTTC. It codes for CASRGQGFYEQYF.